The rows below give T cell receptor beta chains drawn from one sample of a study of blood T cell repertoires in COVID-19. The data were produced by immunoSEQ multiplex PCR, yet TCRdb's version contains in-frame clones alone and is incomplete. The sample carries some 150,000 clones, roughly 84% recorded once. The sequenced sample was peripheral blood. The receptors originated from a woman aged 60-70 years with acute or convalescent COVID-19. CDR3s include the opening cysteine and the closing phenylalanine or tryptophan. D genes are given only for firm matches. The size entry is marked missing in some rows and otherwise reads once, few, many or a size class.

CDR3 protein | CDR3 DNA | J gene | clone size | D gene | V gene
CASYTGTGPSYEQYF | TGTGCCAGCTACACCGGGACAGGCCCATCCTACGAGCAGTACTTC | TRBJ2-7 | . | TRBD1 | TRBV30
CASSSRQGFEQYF | TGTGCCAGCAGCTCTAGACAGGGATTCGAGCAGTACTTC | TRBJ2-7 | once | TRBD1 | TRBV11-3
CATRGEKLFF | TGTGCCACCAGGGGGGAAAAACTGTTTTTT | TRBJ1-4 | . | TRBD1 | TRBV19
CASSYGTGVTEAFF | TGTGCCAGCAGTTACGGTACAGGGGTGACTGAAGCTTTCTTT | TRBJ1-1 | . | TRBD1 | TRBV6-6
CASRGTAQRSAFF | TGTGCCAGCAGGGGGACAGCACAAAGGTCGGCTTTCTTT | TRBJ1-1 | . | TRBD1 | TRBV28
CASSAGNSNSPLHF | TGTGCCAGCAGTGCCGGGAATAGTAATTCACCCCTCCACTTT | TRBJ1-6 | . | . | TRBV4-2
CASSEAGGKTF | TGTGCCAGCAGTGAAGCCGGGGGAAAGACCTTC | TRBJ1-2 | . | . | TRBV2
CASSQELNYGYTF | TGCGCCAGCAGCCAAGAACTGAACTATGGCTACACCTTC | TRBJ1-2 | once | . | TRBV4-1
CASSLDRQGGGEKLFF | TGCGCCAGCAGCTTGGACCGGCAGGGTGGTGGTGAAAAACTGTTTTTT | TRBJ1-4 | . | . | TRBV5-1
CASSGDFFSGANVLTF | TGTGCCAGCAGTGGGGACTTTTTCTCTGGGGCCAACGTCCTGACTTTC | TRBJ2-6 | . | . | TRBV2
CAARDGGGLQETQYF | TGTGCCGCCAGGGACGGCGGGGGGCTCCAAGAGACCCAGTACTTC | TRBJ2-5 | . | TRBD2 | TRBV10-3
CASSRSRVREPEAFF | TGTGCCAGCAGCCGAAGCAGGGTAAGGGAACCTGAAGCTTTCTTT | TRBJ1-1 | . | . | TRBV4-2
CASSLAQQTSYTGELFF | TGTGCCAGCAGCTTAGCGCAACAGACCTCATACACCGGGGAGCTGTTTTTT | TRBJ2-2 | few | . | TRBV7-9
CATHRLGGWNTEAFF | TGTGCCACCCACCGACTTGGGGGCTGGAACACTGAAGCTTTCTTT | TRBJ1-1 | . | . | TRBV5-5
CASSPLDPGNVHGYTF | TGTGCCAGCTCACCCCTCGATCCAGGGAATGTACATGGCTACACCTTC | TRBJ1-2 | . | . | TRBV18
CASSLQLARDTQYF | TGTGCCAGCAGCTTACAACTAGCGAGGGATACGCAGTATTTT | TRBJ2-3 | . | TRBD2 | TRBV7-2
CASRLDSRNTIYF | TGTGCCAGCAGGCTGGACAGCCGAAACACCATATATTTT | TRBJ1-3 | few | . | TRBV12-3/TRBV12-4
CASSLVQGEQFF | TGCGCCAGCAGCTTGGTGCAGGGTGAGCAGTTCTTC | TRBJ2-1 | . | . | TRBV5-1
CASSEQGEDYGYTF | TGTGCCAGCAGTGAACAGGGGGAAGACTATGGCTACACCTTC | TRBJ1-2 | . | TRBD1 | TRBV7-8
CASSRDRDRGRPEQFF | TGTGCCAGCAGTCGGGACCGGGACAGGGGGCGCCCTGAGCAGTTCTTC | TRBJ2-1 | few | TRBD1 | TRBV2
CASSYQGQGNSGNTIYF | TGTGCCAGCAGTTACCAAGGACAGGGAAACTCTGGAAACACCATATATTTT | TRBJ1-3 | . | TRBD1 | TRBV2
CASSSGGAGASYEQYF | TGTGCCAGCAGCTCCGGTGGGGCAGGGGCGTCCTACGAGCAGTACTTC | TRBJ2-7 | . | . | TRBV9
CASSTGEGYGYTF | TGTGCCAGCTCGACAGGGGAAGGCTATGGCTACACCTTC | TRBJ1-2 | . | TRBD1 | TRBV18
CASSQEGTGERYFGANVLTF | TGCGCCAGCAGCCAAGAGGGGACAGGGGAGCGTTACTTTGGGGCCAACGTCCTGACTTTC | TRBJ2-6 | . | TRBD1 | TRBV4-3
CASSPERGGSYNEQFF | TGTGCCAGCAGTCCAGAGCGGGGGGGATCGTACAATGAGCAGTTCTTC | TRBJ2-1 | . | TRBD2 | TRBV28
CASSVALGQGLNEQFF | TGTGCCAGCAGCGTAGCCTTGGGACAGGGACTCAATGAGCAGTTCTTC | TRBJ2-1 | . | TRBD1 | TRBV9
CASSPFPGELFF | TGTGCCAGCAGTCCATTCCCCGGGGAGCTGTTTTTT | TRBJ2-2 | . | . | TRBV6-5
CATSRDQAAQGKTQYF | TGTGCCACCAGCAGAGATCAGGCGGCTCAGGGGAAGACCCAGTACTTC | TRBJ2-5 | . | . | TRBV15
CASSLGRTGTMNTEAFF | TGTGCCAGCAGCTTGGGGAGGACAGGGACCATGAACACTGAAGCTTTCTTT | TRBJ1-1 | . | TRBD1 | TRBV7-9
CASSLQPQGGGEETQYF | TGCGCCAGCAGCTTACAGCCCCAGGGGGGCGGCGAGGAGACCCAGTACTTC | TRBJ2-5 | . | . | TRBV5-1
CASSLGQGIGQPQHF | TGTGCCAGCAGCCTGGGACAGGGAATAGGTCAGCCCCAGCATTTT | TRBJ1-5 | . | TRBD1 | TRBV7-8
CASTPSRGNYGYTF | TGTGCCAGCACCCCCTCTAGAGGAAACTATGGCTACACCTTC | TRBJ1-2 | . | . | TRBV7-2
CASSLTGGAF | TGCGCCAGCAGCTTAACAGGGGGGGCCTTC | TRBJ2-7 | . | . | TRBV5-1
CASSHSRGSETQYF | TGTGCTAGCAGCCATAGCAGAGGTTCGGAGACCCAGTACTTC | TRBJ2-5 | . | . | TRBV7-7
CASSLAPEYEQYF | TGCGCCAGCAGCTTGGCACCAGAATACGAGCAGTACTTC | TRBJ2-7 | . | . | TRBV5-1
CAWSGTGGVESPLHF | TGTGCCTGGAGCGGGACAGGGGGCGTCGAATCACCCCTCCACTTT | TRBJ1-6 | . | TRBD1 | TRBV30
CASSQGSGGAYEQYF | TGTGCCAGCAGCCAAGGGTCAGGAGGTGCCTACGAGCAGTACTTC | TRBJ2-7 | . | . | TRBV14
CASSLATGGGELFF | TGCGCCAGCAGCTTGGCCACAGGGGGGGGCGAGCTGTTTTTT | TRBJ2-2 | . | . | TRBV5-1
CASSPYRDRPYEQYF | TGTGCCAGCTCTCCCTACCGGGACAGACCCTACGAGCAGTACTTC | TRBJ2-7 | . | TRBD1 | TRBV28
CASSFVTGNTEAFF | TGCGCCAGCAGCTTTGTGACAGGGAACACTGAAGCTTTCTTT | TRBJ1-1 | many | . | TRBV5-1
CASSPTGTGAYNSPLHF | TGTGCCAGCAGCCCTACTGGGACAGGGGCCTATAATTCACCCCTCCACTTT | TRBJ1-6 | . | TRBD1 | TRBV5-8
CRRTYEQYF | TGCAGGAGGACCTACGAGCAGTACTTC | TRBJ2-7 | . | . | TRBV20-1
CASSSTGQESSYNSPLHF | TGTGCCAGCAGCTCCACCGGACAGGAGAGCTCCTATAATTCACCCCTCCACTTT | TRBJ1-6 | . | TRBD1 | TRBV7-8
CASTLPYSNQPQHF | TGTGCCAGCACCCTGCCCTATAGCAATCAGCCCCAGCATTTT | TRBJ1-5 | . | . | TRBV2
CASSLTQGTRAGELFF | TGTGCCAGCAGCCTAACACAGGGGACCCGGGCCGGGGAGCTGTTTTTT | TRBJ2-2 | . | TRBD1 | TRBV9
CASSRQGGQPQHF | TGTGCCAGCAGTCGGCAGGGAGGTCAGCCCCAGCATTTT | TRBJ1-5 | . | . | TRBV6-4
CASEELSRAYEQYF | TGCGCCAGCGAGGAGTTATCCCGGGCCTACGAGCAGTACTTC | TRBJ2-7 | . | . | TRBV10-1
CASSLAPGQGRVMNTEAFF | TGTGCCAGCAGTTTAGCGCCCGGACAGGGGCGTGTTATGAACACTGAAGCTTTCTTT | TRBJ1-1 | . | TRBD1 | TRBV27
CASSLGSGQPLYGYTF | TGTGCCAGCAGCTTAGGGTCGGGACAGCCACTCTATGGCTACACCTTC | TRBJ1-2 | . | TRBD1 | TRBV7-2
CASSSRQGIRYEQYF | TGCGCCAGCAGCTCTAGACAGGGAATAAGATACGAGCAGTACTTC | TRBJ2-7 | once | TRBD1 | TRBV5-1
CASRQGPPRSYEQYF | TGTGCCAGCAGACAGGGCCCGCCCCGGTCCTACGAGCAGTACTTC | TRBJ2-7 | . | . | TRBV11-3
CASSVGGGPFNEQFF | TGTGCCAGCAGCGTAGGCGGGGGGCCTTTCAATGAGCAGTTCTTC | TRBJ2-1 | . | TRBD2 | TRBV9
CASSLGADFSGNTIYF | TGTGCCAGCAGCTTAGGGGCAGACTTCTCTGGAAACACCATATATTTT | TRBJ1-3 | . | . | TRBV5-4